This T cell receptor (beta chain) came from a study of vaccination effects on CD4 cells after COVID-19. Overall study context: Before any sequencing was done, the ViraFEST assay used viral peptide pools to expand antigen-specific CD4+ T cells. Every well housed two million PBMC, which grew in culture alongside 9 to 10 IU/ml IL-2 and around 10 ug/ml peptides.

Culturing for 10 to 11 days preceded CD4+ T cell isolation. Half of the medium was exchanged for IL-2 medium on both days 3 and 7. Worth noting for this clone: Its antigen is not identified.

Libraries were prepared by immunoSEQ multiplex PCR; TCRdb keeps only in-frame clonotypes and omits some of them. The top ten hold roughly 2% of the sample, which has 70,000 or so clones, roughly three quarters seen once. The CDR3 sequence is 13 residues long. Trimming at V came to 7 bases and at J to 5 bases, leaving 3 bases not matched to a gene. The germline V gene has CDR1 LNHDA and CDR2 SQIVND (reference sequence). The chain combines TRBV19 with TRBJ2-1, with 9 bases fitting TRBD2. This receptor was obtained from a human donor who received a COVID-19 vaccine. The sample here was CD4+ T cells from PBMCs cultured without peptide, taken before COVID-19 vaccination. The CDR3 here is CASNKRGDNEQFF. The CDR3 DNA reads TGTGCCAGTAACAAGCGGGGGGACAATGAGCAGTTCTTC.